Listed below are T cell receptor beta chains from one sample, sequenced in a study of blood T cell repertoires in COVID-19. Clones were sequenced by immunoSEQ multiplex PCR, and TCRdb holds only the in-frame ones, with some missing. The table lists tens of thousands of clones, around 84% of them singletons, with about 12% in the top ten. The sequencing input was peripheral blood. These receptors were taken from a human donor in a cohort sampled during active COVID-19. Both conserved end residues are part of each CDR3. The D gene is left open where the match is weak. Expanded clones get a size class; other rows say once, few or many, or leave the size out.

D	V	J	size	length	CDR3	DNA
TRBD1	TRBV7-2	TRBJ1-1	NA	14	CASSLGQGFTEAFF	TGTGCCAGCAGCTTGGGACAGGGGTTTACTGAAGCTTTCTTT
TRBD1	TRBV7-6	TRBJ2-7	few	15	CASSLTGQGAAEQYF	TGTGCCAGCAGCTTAACGGGACAGGGGGCGGCTGAGCAGTACTTC
NA	TRBV14	TRBJ2-5	NA	15	CASSDAGTVQETQYF	TGTGCCAGCAGTGACGCAGGAACAGTACAAGAGACCCAGTACTTC
NA	TRBV2	TRBJ1-1	NA	12	CASSAGMTEAFF	TGTGCCAGCAGTGCAGGGATGACTGAAGCTTTCTTT
NA	TRBV28	TRBJ1-2	NA	14	CASSTTETYYGYTF	TGTGCCAGCAGTACCACAGAGACATACTATGGCTACACCTTC
TRBD1	TRBV28	TRBJ2-5	NA	16	CASSLTGGALRETQYF	TGTGCCAGCAGTTTAACAGGGGGCGCTTTACGGGAGACCCAGTACTTC
TRBD1	TRBV28	TRBJ2-5	NA	15	CASSFDRAPSETQYF	TGTGCCAGCAGTTTTGACAGGGCCCCATCAGAGACCCAGTACTTC
NA	TRBV18	TRBJ2-2	few	15	CASYRGGAVTGELFF	TGTGCCAGCTACCGAGGAGGGGCGGTAACCGGGGAGCTGTTTTTT
TRBD1	TRBV18	TRBJ1-6	NA	15	CASSGQGHNNSPLHF	TGTGCCAGCTCAGGACAGGGCCATAATAATTCACCCCTCCACTTT
TRBD1	TRBV6-1	TRBJ1-1	NA	17	CASSDFGRGRLNTEAFF	TGTGCCAGCAGTGATTTCGGAAGGGGGCGGCTGAACACTGAAGCTTTCTTT
NA	TRBV4-3	TRBJ2-7	NA	15	CASSQDVVAYYEQYF	TGCGCCAGCAGCCAAGATGTAGTTGCCTACTACGAGCAGTACTTC
NA	TRBV12-3/TRBV12-4	TRBJ2-1	NA	13	CASSLALRSEQFF	TGTGCCAGCAGTTTAGCGCTCCGGTCCGAACAGTTCTTC
NA	TRBV11-2	TRBJ2-7	NA	15	CASSYSGPSSYEQYF	TGTGCCAGCAGCTATAGCGGCCCTAGCTCCTACGAGCAGTACTTC
TRBD1	TRBV7-8	TRBJ2-7	NA	15	CASSLGGQPTYEQYF	TGTGCCAGCAGCTTAGGGGGACAGCCAACCTACGAGCAGTACTTC
TRBD2	TRBV27	TRBJ2-3	NA	16	CASSLSWLAGEDTQYF	TGTGCCAGCAGTTTATCGTGGCTAGCGGGAGAGGATACGCAGTATTTT
TRBD1	TRBV28	TRBJ1-5	NA	17	CASSLGTGGGSNQPQHF	TGTGCCAGCAGTTTAGGGACAGGGGGCGGGAGCAATCAGCCCCAGCATTTT
NA	TRBV7-9	TRBJ1-3	NA	15	CASSLAGSSGNTIYF	TGTGCCAGCAGCTTAGCAGGGAGCTCTGGAAACACCATATATTTT
NA	TRBV7-9	TRBJ2-2	few	14	CASSHQINTGELFF	TGTGCCAGCAGCCACCAGATAAACACCGGGGAGCTGTTTTTT
NA	TRBV28	TRBJ2-7	NA	11	CASSFRGEQYF	TGTGCCAGCAGTTTTAGGGGGGAGCAGTACTTC
TRBD1	TRBV30	TRBJ1-2	few	15	CAWSGQGSWGYGYTF	TGTGCCTGGAGCGGACAGGGTAGCTGGGGGTATGGCTACACCTTC
TRBD2	TRBV4-1	TRBJ2-7	NA	17	CASSRGTSGRALYEQYF	TGCGCCAGCAGCCGTGGGACTAGCGGGAGGGCCCTCTACGAGCAGTACTTC
TRBD2	TRBV27	TRBJ2-2	NA	15	CASSFQRGGTGELFF	TGTGCCAGCAGTTTTCAGCGGGGGGGCACCGGGGAGCTGTTTTTT
NA	TRBV4-1	TRBJ2-5	NA	15	CASSQPGQLQETQYF	TGCGCCAGCAGCCAACCGGGACAACTCCAAGAGACCCAGTACTTC
NA	TRBV5-6	TRBJ2-7	NA	17	CASSSTQDPGFSYEQYF	TGTGCCAGCAGCTCCACACAGGACCCCGGGTTTAGCTACGAGCAGTACTTC
TRBD1	TRBV5-6	TRBJ1-4	NA	17	CASSSGTGGFDNEKLFF	TGTGCCAGCAGCTCCGGGACAGGAGGATTTGATAATGAAAAACTGTTTTTT
NA	TRBV28	TRBJ1-1	NA	16	CASSTINRVLNTEAFF	TGTGCCAGCAGTACGATTAACAGGGTTTTGAACACTGAAGCTTTCTTT
NA	TRBV6-5	TRBJ1-4	NA	13	CASGNSFNEKLFF	TGTGCCAGCGGAAACAGCTTTAATGAAAAACTGTTTTTT
TRBD1	TRBV10-3	TRBJ2-7	NA	15	CAISLHRQGDYEQYF	TGTGCCATCAGTTTACACCGACAGGGTGACTACGAGCAGTACTTC
TRBD2	TRBV3-1/TRBV3-2	TRBJ2-3	NA	20	CASSHHTSGVSRSSTDTQYF	TGTGCCAGCAGTCACCATACTAGCGGCGTTAGCCGCTCTAGCACAGATACGCAGTATTTT
NA	TRBV29-1	TRBJ1-4	NA	16	CSVGGGGTATNEKLFF	TGCAGCGTCGGCGGTGGGGGGACTGCAACTAATGAAAAACTGTTTTTT
NA	TRBV5-1	TRBJ1-5	NA	15	CASSLEGYSNQPQHF	TGCGCCAGCAGCCTAGAGGGATATAGCAATCAGCCCCAGCATTTT
TRBD1	TRBV7-9	TRBJ1-6	NA	15	CASSLDRAYNSPLHF	TGTGCCAGCAGCCTCGACAGGGCGTATAATTCACCCCTCCACTTT
NA	TRBV23-1	TRBJ2-7	NA	15	CASSPRRGTLYEQYF	TGCGCCAGCAGCCCTCGTAGAGGGACACTCTACGAGCAGTACTTC
NA	TRBV5-4	TRBJ2-2	NA	16	CASSLYSASNTGELFF	TGTGCCAGCAGCTTGTATAGCGCCTCGAACACCGGGGAGCTGTTTTTT
NA	TRBV30	TRBJ1-1	NA	12	CAWSVVQGRAFF	TGTGCCTGGAGTGTAGTGCAGGGAAGGGCTTTCTTT
NA	TRBV6-5	TRBJ1-1	NA	11	CASWHNTEAFF	TGTGCCAGCTGGCATAACACTGAAGCTTTCTTT
TRBD1	TRBV15	TRBJ1-5	NA	15	CATSRIGQGTQPQHF	TGTGCCACCAGCAGGATAGGACAGGGTACCCAGCCCCAGCATTTT
NA	TRBV6-2/TRBV6-3	TRBJ2-7	NA	15	CASSYSRGRSYEQYF	TGTGCCAGCAGTTACTCCAGGGGGAGGTCCTACGAGCAGTACTTC
NA	TRBV10-3	TRBJ2-1	NA	14	CAISESSGRNEQFF	TGTGCCATCAGTGAGTCGAGCGGACGCAATGAGCAGTTCTTC